This TCR beta chain was retrieved from a study of human versus mouse CDR3 diversity and MHC coevolution. Study context: Reported immunoSEQ sensitivity was one in 200,000 T cells, with reduced amplification bias. Samples had between about 5.5 x 10^6 and 1.6 x 10^7 valid reads. General study results and limits: Human CDR3s averaged more deletions and insertions than mouse CDR3s. The lowest clonal inequality scores came from most of the three human donors.

CDR3 size: 14 residues. V gave up 6 bases and J gave up 4 bases, with 15 bases separating them. Per the germline V gene, CDR1 is MNHEY and CDR2 is SMNVEV (reference sequence). In the case of this clone: Its antigen is not identified.

Assay: immunoSEQ multiplex PCR; the TCRdb copy retains only in-frame clones and omits some. This sample has roughly 86,000 clones; just under 95% occur once, and the top ten carry roughly 1.3%. The rearrangement joins TRBV27 to TRBJ1-2, with D possibly matching TRBD1 (5 bases). Source material: naive CD4+ T cells from blood. The subset was: CD45RO-negative CD62L-positive naive CD4 T cells. This clonotype was obtained from a person aged 25 to 75 in good health. The CDR3 loop is CASRAGADRYGYTF. CDR3 bases: TGTGCCAGCAGGGCTGGGGCCGATCGCTATGGCTACACCTTC.